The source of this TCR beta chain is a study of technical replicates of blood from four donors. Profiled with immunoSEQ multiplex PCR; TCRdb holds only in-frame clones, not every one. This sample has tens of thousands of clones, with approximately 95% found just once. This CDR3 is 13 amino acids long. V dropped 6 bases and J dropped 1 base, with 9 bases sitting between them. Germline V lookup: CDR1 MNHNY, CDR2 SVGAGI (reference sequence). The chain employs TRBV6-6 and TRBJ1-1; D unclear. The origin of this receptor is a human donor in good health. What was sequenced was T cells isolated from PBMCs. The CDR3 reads CASSTTGNTEAFF. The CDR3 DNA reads TGTGCCAGCAGCACCACTGGGAACACTGAAGCTTTCTTT.